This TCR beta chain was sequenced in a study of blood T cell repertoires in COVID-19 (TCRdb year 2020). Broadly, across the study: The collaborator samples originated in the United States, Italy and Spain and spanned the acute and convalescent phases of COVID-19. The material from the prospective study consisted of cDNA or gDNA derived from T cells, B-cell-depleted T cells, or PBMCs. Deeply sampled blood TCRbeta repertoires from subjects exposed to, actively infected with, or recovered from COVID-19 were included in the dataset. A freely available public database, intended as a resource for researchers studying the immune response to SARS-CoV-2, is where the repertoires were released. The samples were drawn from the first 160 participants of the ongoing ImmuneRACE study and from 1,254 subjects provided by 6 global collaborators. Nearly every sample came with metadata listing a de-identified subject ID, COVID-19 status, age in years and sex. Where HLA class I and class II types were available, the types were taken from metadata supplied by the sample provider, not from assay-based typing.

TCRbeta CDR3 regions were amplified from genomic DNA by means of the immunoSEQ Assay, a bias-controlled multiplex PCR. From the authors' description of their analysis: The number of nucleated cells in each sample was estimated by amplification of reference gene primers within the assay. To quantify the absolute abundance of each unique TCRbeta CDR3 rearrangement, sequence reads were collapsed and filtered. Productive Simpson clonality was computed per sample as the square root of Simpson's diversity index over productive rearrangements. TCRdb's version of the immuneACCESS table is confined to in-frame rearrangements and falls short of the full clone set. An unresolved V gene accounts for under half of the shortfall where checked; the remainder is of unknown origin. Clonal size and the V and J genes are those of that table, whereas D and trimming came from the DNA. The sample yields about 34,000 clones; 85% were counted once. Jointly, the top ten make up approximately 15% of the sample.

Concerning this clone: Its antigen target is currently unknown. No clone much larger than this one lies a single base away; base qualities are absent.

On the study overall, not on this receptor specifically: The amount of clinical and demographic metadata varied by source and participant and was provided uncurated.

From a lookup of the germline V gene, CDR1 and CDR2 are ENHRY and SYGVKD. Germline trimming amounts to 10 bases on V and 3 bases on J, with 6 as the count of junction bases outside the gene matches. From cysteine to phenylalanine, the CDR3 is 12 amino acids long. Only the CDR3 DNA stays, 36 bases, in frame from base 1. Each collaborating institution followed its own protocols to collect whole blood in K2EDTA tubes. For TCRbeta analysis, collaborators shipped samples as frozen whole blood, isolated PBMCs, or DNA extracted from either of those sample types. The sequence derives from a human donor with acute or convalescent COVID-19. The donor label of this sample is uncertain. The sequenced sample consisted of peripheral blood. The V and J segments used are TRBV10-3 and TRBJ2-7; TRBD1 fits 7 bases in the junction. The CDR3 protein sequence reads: CATHGDSYEQYF. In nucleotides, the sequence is TGTGCCACCCACGGGGACAGCTACGAGCAGTACTTC.